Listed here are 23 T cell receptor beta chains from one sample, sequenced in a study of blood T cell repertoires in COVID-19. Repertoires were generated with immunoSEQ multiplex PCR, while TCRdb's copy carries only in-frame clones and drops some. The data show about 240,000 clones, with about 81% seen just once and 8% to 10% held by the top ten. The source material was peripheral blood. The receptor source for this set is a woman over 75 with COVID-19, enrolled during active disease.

The CDR3 spells CASRRLAGGDGELFF. The CDR3 bases are TGTGCCAGCAGGAGACTAGCGGGAGGGGACGGGGAGCTGTTTTTT. This chain connects TRBV4-2 to TRBJ2-2, with 14 bases aligning to TRBD2. The V and J ends lost 6 bases and 7 bases, in that order; junction bases with no gene match: 4. The CDR3 runs 15 residues. Per the germline V gene, CDR1 is LGHNA and CDR2 is YNFKEQ.

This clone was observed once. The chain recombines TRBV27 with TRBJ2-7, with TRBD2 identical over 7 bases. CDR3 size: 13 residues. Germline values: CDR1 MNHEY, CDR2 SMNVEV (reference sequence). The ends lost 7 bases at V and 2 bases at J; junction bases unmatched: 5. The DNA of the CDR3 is TGTGCCAGCACGGGCGGGGGTCCCTACGAGCAGTACTTC. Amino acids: CASTGGGPYEQYF.

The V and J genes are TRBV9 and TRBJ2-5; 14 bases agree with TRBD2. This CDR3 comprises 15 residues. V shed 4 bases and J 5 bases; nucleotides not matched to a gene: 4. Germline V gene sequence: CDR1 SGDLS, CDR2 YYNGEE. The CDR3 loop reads CASSPRTSGGETQYF. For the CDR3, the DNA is TGTGCCAGCAGCCCGCGGACTAGCGGGGGGGAGACCCAGTACTTC.

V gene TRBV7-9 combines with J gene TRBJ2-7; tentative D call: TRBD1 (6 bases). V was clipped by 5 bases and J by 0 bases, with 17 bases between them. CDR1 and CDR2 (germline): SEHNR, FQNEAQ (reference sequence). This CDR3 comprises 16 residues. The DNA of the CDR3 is TGTGCCAGCAGCCCGCAAGGGCAGGGGCGCTCCTACGAGCAGTACTTC. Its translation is CASSPQGQGRSYEQYF. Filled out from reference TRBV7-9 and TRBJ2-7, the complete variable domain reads DTGVSQNPRHKITKRGQNVTFRCDPISEHNRLYWYRQTLGQGPEFLTYFQNEAQLEKSRLLSDRFSAERPKGSFSTLEIQRTEQGDSAMYLCASSPQGQGRSYEQYFGPGTRLTVT.

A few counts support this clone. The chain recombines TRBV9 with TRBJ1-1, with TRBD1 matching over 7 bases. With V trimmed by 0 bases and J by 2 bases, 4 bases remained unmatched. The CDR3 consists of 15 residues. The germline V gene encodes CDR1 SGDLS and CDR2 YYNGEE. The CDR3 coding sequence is TGTGCCAGCAGCGTAGAACAGGGGTTCAACACTGAAGCTTTCTTT. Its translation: CASSVEQGFNTEAFF.

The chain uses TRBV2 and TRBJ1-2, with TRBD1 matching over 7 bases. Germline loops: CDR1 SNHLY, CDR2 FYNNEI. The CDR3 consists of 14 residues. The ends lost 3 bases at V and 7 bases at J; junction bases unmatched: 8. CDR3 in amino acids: CASSDRGYIRGYTF. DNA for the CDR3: TGTGCCAGCAGTGACAGGGGGTATATTCGTGGCTACACCTTC.

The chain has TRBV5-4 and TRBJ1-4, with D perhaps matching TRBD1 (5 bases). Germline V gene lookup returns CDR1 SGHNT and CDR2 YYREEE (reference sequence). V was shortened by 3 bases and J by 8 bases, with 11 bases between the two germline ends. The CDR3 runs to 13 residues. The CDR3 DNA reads TGTGCCAGCAGCTATACAGGTAGCGAAAAACTGTTTTTT. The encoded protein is CASSYTGSEKLFF.

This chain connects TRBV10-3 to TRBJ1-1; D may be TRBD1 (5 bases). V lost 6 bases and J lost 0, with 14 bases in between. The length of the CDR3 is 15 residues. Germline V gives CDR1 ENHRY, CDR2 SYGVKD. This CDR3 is CAIRGGQGMNTEAFF. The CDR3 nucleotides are TGTGCCATCAGAGGCGGCCAGGGAATGAACACTGAAGCTTTCTTT.

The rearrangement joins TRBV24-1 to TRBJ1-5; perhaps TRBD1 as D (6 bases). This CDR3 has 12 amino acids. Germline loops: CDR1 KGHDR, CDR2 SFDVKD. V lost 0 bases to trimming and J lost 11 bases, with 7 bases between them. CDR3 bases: TGTGCCACCAGTGATTTGACAGGGACCCAGCATTTT. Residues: CATSDLTGTQHF.

CDR3: CASSSSGTSGPTDTQYF. The CDR3, as DNA: TGTGCCAGCAGCTCTTCCGGGACTAGCGGGCCCACAGATACGCAGTATTTT. The chain has TRBV5-6 and TRBJ2-3; 12 bases line up with TRBD2. Germline V CDR1 and CDR2: SGHDT, YYEEEE. Trimming removed 3 bases from V and 2 bases from J; junction bases left unmatched: 7. This CDR3 has 17 residues.

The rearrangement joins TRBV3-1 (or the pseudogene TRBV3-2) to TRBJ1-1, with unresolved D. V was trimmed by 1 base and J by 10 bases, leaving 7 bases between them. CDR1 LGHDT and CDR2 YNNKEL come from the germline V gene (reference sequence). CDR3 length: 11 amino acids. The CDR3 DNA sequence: TGTGCCAGCAGCCAAGGGCAAAGAGCTTTCTTT. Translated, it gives CASSQGQRAFF.

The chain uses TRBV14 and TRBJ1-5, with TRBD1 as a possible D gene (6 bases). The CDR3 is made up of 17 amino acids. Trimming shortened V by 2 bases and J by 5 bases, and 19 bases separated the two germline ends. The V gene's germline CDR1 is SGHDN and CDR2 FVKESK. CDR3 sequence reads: CASSQPLLAGDDQPQHF. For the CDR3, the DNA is TGTGCCAGCAGCCAACCCTTGTTGGCAGGGGATGATCAGCCCCAGCATTTT.

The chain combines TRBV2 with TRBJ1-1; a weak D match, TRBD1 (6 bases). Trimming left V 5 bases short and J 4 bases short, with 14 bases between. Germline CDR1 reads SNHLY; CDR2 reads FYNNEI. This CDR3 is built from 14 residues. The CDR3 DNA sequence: TGTGCCAGCAGTCCACAGGGTATCGGCACTGAAGCTTTCTTT. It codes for CASSPQGIGTEAFF.

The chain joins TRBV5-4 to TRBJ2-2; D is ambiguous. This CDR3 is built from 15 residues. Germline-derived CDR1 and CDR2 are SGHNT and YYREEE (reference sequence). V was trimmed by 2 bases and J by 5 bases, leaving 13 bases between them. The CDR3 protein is CASSFPTRKTGELFF. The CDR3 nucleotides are TGTGCCAGCAGCTTTCCCACCAGGAAAACCGGGGAGCTGTTTTTT.

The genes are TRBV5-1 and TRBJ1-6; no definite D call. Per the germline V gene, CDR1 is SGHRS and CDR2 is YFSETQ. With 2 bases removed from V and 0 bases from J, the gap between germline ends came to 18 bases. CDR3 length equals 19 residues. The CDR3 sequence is CASSFYTATARSYNSPLHF. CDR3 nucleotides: TGCGCCAGCAGCTTCTACACAGCCACCGCACGCTCCTATAATTCACCCCTCCACTTT.

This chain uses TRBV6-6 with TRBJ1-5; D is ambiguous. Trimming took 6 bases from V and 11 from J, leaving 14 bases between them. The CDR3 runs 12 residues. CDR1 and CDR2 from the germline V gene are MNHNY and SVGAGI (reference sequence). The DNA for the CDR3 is TGTGCCAGCAGGCCTTATTCTGAGGCCCAGCATTTT. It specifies CASRPYSEAQHF.

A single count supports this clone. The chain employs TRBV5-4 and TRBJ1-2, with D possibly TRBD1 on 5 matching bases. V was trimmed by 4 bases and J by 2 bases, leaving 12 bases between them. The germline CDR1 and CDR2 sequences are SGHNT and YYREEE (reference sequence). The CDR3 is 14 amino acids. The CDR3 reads CASSQGILNYGYTF. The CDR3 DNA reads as TGTGCCAGCAGCCAGGGCATCCTAAACTATGGCTACACCTTC.

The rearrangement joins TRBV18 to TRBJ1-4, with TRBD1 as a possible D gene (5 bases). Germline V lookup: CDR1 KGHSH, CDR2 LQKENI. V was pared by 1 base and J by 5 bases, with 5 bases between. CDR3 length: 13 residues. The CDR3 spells CASSPQGNEKLFF. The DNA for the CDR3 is TGTGCCAGCTCACCACAGGGGAATGAAAAACTGTTTTTT.

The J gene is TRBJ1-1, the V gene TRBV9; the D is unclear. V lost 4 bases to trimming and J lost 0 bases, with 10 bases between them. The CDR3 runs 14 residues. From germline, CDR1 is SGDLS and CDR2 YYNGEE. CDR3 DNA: TGTGCCAGCAGCCTTAATCTACTGAACACTGAAGCTTTCTTT. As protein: CASSLNLLNTEAFF.

The CDR3 spells CASSPPGLTSTDTQYF. The CDR3 DNA reads as TGTGCCAGCTCACCACCGGGACTTACTAGCACAGATACGCAGTATTTT. This sequence joins TRBV18 and TRBJ2-3, with D perhaps TRBD2 (6 bases). The CDR3 spans 16 residues. Between the trimmed V and J ends, which lost 0 bases and 0 bases, there was a span of 10 bases. Germline V gene sequence: CDR1 KGHSH, CDR2 LQKENI. Full variable domain (rest looked up from reference TRBV18 and TRBJ2-3): NAGVMQNPRHLVRRRGQEARLRCSPMKGHSHVYWYRQLPEEGLKFMVYLQKENIIDESGMPKERFSAEFPKEGPSILRIQQVVRGDSAAYFCASSPPGLTSTDTQYFGPGTRLTVL.

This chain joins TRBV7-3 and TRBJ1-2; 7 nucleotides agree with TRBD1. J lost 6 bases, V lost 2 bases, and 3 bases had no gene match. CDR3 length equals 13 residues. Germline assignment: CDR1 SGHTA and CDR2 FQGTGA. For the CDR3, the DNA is TGTGCCAGCAGCTTAGACGGGACAGATGGCTACACCTTC. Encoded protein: CASSLDGTDGYTF.

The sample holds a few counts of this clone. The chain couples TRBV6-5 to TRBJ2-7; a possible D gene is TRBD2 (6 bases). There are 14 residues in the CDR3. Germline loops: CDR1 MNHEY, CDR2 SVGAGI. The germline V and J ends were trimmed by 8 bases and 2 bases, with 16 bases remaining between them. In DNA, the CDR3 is TGTGCCAGCGCGAGGGGACGCGGGACCTACGAGCAGTACTTC. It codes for CASARGRGTYEQYF.

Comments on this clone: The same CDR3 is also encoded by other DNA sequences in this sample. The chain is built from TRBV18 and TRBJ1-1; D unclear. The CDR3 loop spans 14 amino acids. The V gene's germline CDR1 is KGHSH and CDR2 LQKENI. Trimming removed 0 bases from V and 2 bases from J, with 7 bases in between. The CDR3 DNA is TGTGCCAGCTCACCACCCTCTGTAAACACTGAAGCTTTCTTT. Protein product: CASSPPSVNTEAFF. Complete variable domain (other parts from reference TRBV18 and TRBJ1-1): NAGVMQNPRHLVRRRGQEARLRCSPMKGHSHVYWYRQLPEEGLKFMVYLQKENIIDESGMPKERFSAEFPKEGPSILRIQQVVRGDSAAYFCASSPPSVNTEAFFGQGTRLTVV.